In this sample, the clone carrying this T cell receptor beta chain turned up once. Methods used by the authors: Amplification of reference gene primers provided the estimated nucleated cell counts. Some clones are missing from TCRdb's copy, which holds only in-frame ones; the method was immunoSEQ multiplex PCR. The V and J calls and clone size come from that table; D and trimming were worked out from the DNA. The data show a few hundred thousand clones, 85% to 90% seen once. The sample is drawn from a study of blood T cell repertoires in COVID-19. For the study at large: Acute and convalescent COVID-19 samples came from the United States, Italy and Spain. Sample material is recorded as cDNA or gDNA derived from T cells, B-cell-depleted T cells, or PBMCs.

The germline V gene encodes CDR1 SGHNT and CDR2 YYREEE (reference sequence). The CDR3 spans 13 residues. Trimming stripped 0 bases from V and 2 bases from J, with 5 bases between. The chain recombines TRBV5-4 with TRBJ2-5; D uncertain. The source is a woman aged 40 to 55 who had recovered from COVID-19. Input material: peripheral blood. As DNA, the CDR3 is TGTGCCAGCAGCTTGGGCGAACAAGAGACCCAGTACTTC. Translated, it gives CASSLGEQETQYF. Filled out from reference TRBV5-4 and TRBJ2-5, the complete variable domain reads ETGVTQSPTHLIKTRGQQVTLRCSSQSGHNTVSWYQQALGQGPQFIFQYYREEENGRGNFPPRFSGLQFPNYSSELNVNALELDDSALYLCASSLGEQETQYFGPGTRLLVL.